The T cell receptor (beta chain) under discussion was sequenced for a study of spatial heterogeneity in lung cancer. Comments on this clonotype: With a much larger clone just one base away, this may be a read error.

V shed 7 bases and J shed 11 bases, with 25 bases lying between them. This CDR3 spans 15 amino acids. Germline assignment: CDR1 MDHEN and CDR2 SYDVKM. TCR cDNA molecules were tagged individually, and each one carried a unique molecular identifier. TCRdb re-derived calls from the 5' RACE reads in MiXCR, one entry per CDR3 protein. Among over 45,000 distinct CDR3 sequences listed, roughly 5.2% were seen once. The time point here: sample taken at primary tumor resection. Tumor, nontumor lung or frozen PBMC supplied whole RNA that was sequenced unsorted. Sequencing was performed on PBMCs, taken at surgery. The clonotype comes from a male donor with early-stage non-small cell lung cancer. The V gene is TRBV28, the J gene TRBJ2-3; possibly TRBD1 or TRBD2 for D (7 bases each). CDR3 nucleotide sequence: TGTGCCAGCAACGTCCCGAGACAGGGCCCGGGGGGGCAGTATTTT. Its translation: CASNVPRQGPGGQYF.